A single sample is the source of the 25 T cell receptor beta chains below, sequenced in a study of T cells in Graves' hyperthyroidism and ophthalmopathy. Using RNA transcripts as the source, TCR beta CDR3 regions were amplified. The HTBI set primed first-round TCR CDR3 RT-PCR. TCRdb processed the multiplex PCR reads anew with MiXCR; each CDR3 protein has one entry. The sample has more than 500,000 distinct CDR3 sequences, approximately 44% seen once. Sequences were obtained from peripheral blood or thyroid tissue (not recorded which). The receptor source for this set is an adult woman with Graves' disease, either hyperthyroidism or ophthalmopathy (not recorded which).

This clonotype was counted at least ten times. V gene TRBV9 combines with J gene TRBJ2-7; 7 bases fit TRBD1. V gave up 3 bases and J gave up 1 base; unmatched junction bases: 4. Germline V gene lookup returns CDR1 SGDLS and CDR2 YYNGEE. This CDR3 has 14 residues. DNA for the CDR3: TGTGCCAGCAGCGCACTGGGACAGTCCTACGAGCAGTACTTC. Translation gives CASSALGQSYEQYF.

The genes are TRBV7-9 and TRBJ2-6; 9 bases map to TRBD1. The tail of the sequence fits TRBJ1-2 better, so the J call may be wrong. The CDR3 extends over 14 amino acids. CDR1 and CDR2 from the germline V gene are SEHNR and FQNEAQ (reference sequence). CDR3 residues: CASSFGTGWYGYTF. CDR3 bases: TGTGCCAGCAGCTTTGGGACAGGGTGGTATGGCTACACCTTC.

Here the CDR3 reads CATSRDQEKLFF. CDR3 DNA sequence: TGTGCCACCAGCAGAGATCAGGAAAAACTGTTTTTT. This sequence joins TRBV15 and TRBJ1-4; D uncertain. The CDR3 runs to 12 residues. V gave up 0 bases and J gave up 8 bases, with 4 bases separating them. Germline CDR1 LNHNV, CDR2 YYDKDF (reference sequence).

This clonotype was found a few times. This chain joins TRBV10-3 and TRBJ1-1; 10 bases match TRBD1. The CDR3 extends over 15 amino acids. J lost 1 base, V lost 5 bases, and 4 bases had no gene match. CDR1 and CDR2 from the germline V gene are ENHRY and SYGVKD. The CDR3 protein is CAISNDRGPNTEAFF. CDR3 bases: TGTGCCATCAGTAATGACAGGGGGCCGAACACTGAAGCTTTCTTT.

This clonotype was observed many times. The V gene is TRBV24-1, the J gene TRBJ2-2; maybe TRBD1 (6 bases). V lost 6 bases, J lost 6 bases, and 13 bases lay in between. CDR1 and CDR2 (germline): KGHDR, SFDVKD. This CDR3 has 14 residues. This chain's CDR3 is CATSFTGLAGELFF. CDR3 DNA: TGTGCCACCAGTTTTACAGGGCTCGCCGGGGAGCTGTTTTTT.

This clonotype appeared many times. The CDR3 coding sequence is TGTGCCAGCAGCTCGTTAAGGGGCGACTACGAGCAGTACTTC. This gives the protein CASSSLRGDYEQYF. The chain employs TRBV11-2 and TRBJ2-7; D may be TRBD1 (5 bases). Germline CDR1 and CDR2: SGHAT and FQNNGV. There are 14 residues in the CDR3. Trimming removed 4 bases at V and 3 bases at J, with 13 bases between.

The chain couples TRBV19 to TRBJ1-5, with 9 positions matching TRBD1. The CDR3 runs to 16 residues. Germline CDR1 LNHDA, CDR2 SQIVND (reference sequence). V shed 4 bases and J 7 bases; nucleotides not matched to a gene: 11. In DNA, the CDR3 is TGTGCCAGTAGTAGTGGGACAGGGCTCCCGTCACAGCCCCAGCATTTT. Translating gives CASSSGTGLPSQPQHF.

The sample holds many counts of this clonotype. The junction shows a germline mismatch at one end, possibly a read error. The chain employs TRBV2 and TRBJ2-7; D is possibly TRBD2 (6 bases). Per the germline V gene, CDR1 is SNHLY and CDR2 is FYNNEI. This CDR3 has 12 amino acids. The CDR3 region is CASRGGPTPEDF. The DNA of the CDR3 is TGTGCCAGCAGGGGGGGACCAACCCCCGAGGACTTC.

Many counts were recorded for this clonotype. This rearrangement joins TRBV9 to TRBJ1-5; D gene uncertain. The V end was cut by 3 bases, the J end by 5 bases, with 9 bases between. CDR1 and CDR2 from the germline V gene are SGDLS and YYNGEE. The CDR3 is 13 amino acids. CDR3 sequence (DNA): TGTGCCAGCAGCGCCGACGCGTATCAGCCCCAGCATTTT. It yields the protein CASSADAYQPQHF.

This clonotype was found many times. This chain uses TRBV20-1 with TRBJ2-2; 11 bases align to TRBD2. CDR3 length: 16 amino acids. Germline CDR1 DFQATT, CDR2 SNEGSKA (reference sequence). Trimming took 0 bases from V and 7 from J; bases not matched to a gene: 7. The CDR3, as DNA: TGCAGTGCTAGAGATCTACTAGCGGGAGATAACGGGGAGCTGTTTTTT. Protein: CSARDLLAGDNGELFF.

CDR3 in DNA: TGTGCCAGCAGCCATTGGGGGAACACTGAAGCTTTCTTT. Its translation: CASSHWGNTEAFF. The chain employs TRBV7-2 and TRBJ1-1; D gene ambiguous. V gave up 5 bases and J gave up 1 base, with 8 bases separating them. Germline values: CDR1 SGHTA, CDR2 FQGNSA. This CDR3 region has 13 residues.

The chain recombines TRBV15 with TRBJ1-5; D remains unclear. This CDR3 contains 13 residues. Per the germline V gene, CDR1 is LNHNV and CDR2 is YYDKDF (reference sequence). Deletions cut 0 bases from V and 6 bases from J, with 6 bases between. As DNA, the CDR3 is TGTGCCACCAGCAGAGATGGGAGTCAGCCCCAGCATTTT. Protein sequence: CATSRDGSQPQHF.

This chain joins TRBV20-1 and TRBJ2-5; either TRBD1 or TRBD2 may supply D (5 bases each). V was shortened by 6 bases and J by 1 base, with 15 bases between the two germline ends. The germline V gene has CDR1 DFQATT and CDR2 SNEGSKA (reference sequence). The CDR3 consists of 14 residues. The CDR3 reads CSATSGLIQETQYF. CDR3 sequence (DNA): TGCAGTGCAACATCGGGGCTAATCCAAGAGACCCAGTACTTC.

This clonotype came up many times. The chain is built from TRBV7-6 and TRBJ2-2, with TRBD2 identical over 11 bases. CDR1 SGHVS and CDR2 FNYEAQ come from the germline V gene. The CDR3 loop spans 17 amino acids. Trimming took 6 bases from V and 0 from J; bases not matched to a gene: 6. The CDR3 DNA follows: TGTGCCAGCAGACGAGGACTAGCGGGCACGAACACCGGGGAGCTGTTTTTT. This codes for CASRRGLAGTNTGELFF.

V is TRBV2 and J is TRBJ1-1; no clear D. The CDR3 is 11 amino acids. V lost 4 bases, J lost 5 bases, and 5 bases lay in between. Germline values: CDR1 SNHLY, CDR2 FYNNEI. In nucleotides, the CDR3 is TGTGCCAGCAGTGTGGAGACTGAAGCTTTCTTT. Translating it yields CASSVETEAFF. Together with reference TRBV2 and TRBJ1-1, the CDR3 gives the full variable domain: EPEVTQTPSHQVTQMGQEVILRCVPISNHLYFYWYRQILGQKVEFLVSFYNNEISEKSEIFDDQFSVERPDGSNFTLKIRSTKLEDSAMYFCASSVETEAFFGQGTRLTVV.

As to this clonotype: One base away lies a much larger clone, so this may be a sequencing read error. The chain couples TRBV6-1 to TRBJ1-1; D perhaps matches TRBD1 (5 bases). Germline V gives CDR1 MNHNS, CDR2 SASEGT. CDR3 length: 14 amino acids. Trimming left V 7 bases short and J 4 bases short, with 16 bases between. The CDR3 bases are TGTGCCAGCAAAATCCAGGGTGGGAGCACTGAAGCTTTCTTT. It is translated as CASKIQGGSTEAFF.

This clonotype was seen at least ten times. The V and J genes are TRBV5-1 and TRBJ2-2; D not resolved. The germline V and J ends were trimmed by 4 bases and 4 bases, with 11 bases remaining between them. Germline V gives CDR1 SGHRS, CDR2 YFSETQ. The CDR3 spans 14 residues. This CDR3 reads CASSPSTGTGELFF. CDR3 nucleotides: TGCGCCAGCAGCCCCTCTACGGGCACCGGGGAGCTGTTTTTT. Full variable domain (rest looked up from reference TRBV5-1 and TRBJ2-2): KAGVTQTPRYLIKTRGQQVTLSCSPISGHRSVSWYQQTPGQGLQFLFEYFSETQRNKGNFPGRFSGRQFSNSRSEMNVSTLELGDSALYLCASSPSTGTGELFFGEGSRLTVL.

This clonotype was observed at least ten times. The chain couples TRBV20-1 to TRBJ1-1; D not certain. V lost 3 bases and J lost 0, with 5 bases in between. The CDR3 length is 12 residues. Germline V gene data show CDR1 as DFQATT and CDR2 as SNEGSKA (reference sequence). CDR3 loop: CSASLLNTEAFF. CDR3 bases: TGCAGTGCTAGTCTTTTGAACACTGAAGCTTTCTTT.

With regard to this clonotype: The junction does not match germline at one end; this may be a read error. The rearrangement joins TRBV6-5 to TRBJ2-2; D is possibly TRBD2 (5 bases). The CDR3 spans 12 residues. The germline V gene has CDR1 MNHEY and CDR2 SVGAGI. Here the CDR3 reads CATSYLTGELFF. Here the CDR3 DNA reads TGTGCCACCAGTTACCTCACCGGGGAGTTGTTTTTT.

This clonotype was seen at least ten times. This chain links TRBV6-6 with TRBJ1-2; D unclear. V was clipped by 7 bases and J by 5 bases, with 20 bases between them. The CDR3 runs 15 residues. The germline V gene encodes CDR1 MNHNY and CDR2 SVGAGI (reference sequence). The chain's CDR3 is CASKERGSSIYGYTF. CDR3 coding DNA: TGTGCCAGCAAAGAACGGGGAAGCTCTATTTATGGCTACACCTTC.

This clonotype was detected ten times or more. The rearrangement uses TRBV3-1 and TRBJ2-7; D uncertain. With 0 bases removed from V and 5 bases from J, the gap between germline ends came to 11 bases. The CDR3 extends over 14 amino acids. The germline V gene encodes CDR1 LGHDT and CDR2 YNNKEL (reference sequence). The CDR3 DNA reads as TGTGCCAGCAGCCAAGAGATTACCAGTCACGAGCAGTACTTC. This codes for CASSQEITSHEQYF.

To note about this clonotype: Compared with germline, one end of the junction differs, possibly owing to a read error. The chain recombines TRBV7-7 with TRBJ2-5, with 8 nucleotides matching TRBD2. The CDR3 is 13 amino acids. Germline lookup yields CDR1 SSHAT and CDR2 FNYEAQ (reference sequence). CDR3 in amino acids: CASSRGGSETQYF. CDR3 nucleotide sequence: TGTGCTAGCAGCCGGGGGGGGTCTGAGACCCAGTACTTC. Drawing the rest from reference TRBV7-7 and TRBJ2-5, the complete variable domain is GAGVSQSPRYKVTKRGQDVTLRCDPISSHATLYWYQQALGQGPEFLTYFNYEAQPDKSGLPSDRFSAERPEGSISTLTIQRTEQRDSAMYRCASSRGGSETQYFGPGTRLLVL.

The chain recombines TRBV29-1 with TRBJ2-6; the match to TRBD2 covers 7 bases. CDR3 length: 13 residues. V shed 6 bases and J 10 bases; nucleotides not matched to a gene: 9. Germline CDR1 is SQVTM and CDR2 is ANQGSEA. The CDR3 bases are TGCAGCGTCCTTAAGGGAGGGGTGAACGTCCTGACTTTC. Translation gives CSVLKGGVNVLTF. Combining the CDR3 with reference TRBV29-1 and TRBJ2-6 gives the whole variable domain SAVISQKPSRDICQRGTSLTIQCQVDSQVTMMFWYRQQPGQSLTLIATANQGSEATYESGFVIDKFPISRPNLTFSTLTVSNMSPEDSSIYLCSVLKGGVNVLTFGAGSRLTVL.

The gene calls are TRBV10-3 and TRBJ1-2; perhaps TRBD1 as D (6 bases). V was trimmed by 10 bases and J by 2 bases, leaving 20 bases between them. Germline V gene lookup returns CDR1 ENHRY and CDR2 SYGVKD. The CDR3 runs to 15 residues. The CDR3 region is CASSHTDSPNYGYTF. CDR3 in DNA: TGTGCCAGCTCACACACGGACAGCCCAAACTATGGCTACACCTTC.

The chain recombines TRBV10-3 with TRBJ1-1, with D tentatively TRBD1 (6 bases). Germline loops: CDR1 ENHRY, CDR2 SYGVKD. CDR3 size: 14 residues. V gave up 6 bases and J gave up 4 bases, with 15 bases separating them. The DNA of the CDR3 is TGTGCCATCAGGCTTACCACAGGGTCCACTGAAGCTTTCTTT. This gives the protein CAIRLTTGSTEAFF.